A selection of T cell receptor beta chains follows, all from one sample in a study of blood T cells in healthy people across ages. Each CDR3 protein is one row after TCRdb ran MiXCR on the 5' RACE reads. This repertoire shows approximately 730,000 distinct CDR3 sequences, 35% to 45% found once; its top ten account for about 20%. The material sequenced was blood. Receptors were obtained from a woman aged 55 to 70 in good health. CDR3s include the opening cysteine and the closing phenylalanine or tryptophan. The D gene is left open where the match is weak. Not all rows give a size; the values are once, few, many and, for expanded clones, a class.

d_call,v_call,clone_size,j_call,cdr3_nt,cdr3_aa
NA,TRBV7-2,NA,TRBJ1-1,TGTGCCAGCAGCTTAGACACAGGGAGATCTTTCTTT,CASSLDTGRSFF
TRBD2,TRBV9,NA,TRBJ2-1,TGTGCCAGCAGCTTTAGCGGGAGTTCTGGAGATGAGCAGTTCTTC,CASSFSGSSGDEQFF
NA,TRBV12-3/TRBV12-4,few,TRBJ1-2,TGTGCCAGCAGTTATCTCCCACAGGGATCCTCGGGCTATGGCTACACCTTC,CASSYLPQGSSGYGYTF
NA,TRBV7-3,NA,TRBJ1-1,TGTGCCAGCAGCCCCGGGACGCCGGGCACTGAAGCTTTCTTT,CASSPGTPGTEAFF
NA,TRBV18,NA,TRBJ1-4,TGTGCCAGCTCACCGACTGGAGGAACCTATGAAAAACTGTTTTTT,CASSPTGGTYEKLFF
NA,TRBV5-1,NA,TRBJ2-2,TGCGCCAGCAGCTATGATCAGAACACCGGGGAGCTGTTTTTT,CASSYDQNTGELFF
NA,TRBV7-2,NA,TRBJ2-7,TGTGCCAGCGGGTTAATTGGGCCCTACGAGCAGTACTTC,CASGLIGPYEQYF
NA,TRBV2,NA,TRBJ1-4,TGTGCCAGCAGTGATCCCGGTTTTAATGAAAAACTGTTTTTT,CASSDPGFNEKLFF
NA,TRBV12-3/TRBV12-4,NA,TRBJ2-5,TGTGCCAGCAGTTGGGACGAAGAGACCCAGTACTTC,CASSWDEETQYF
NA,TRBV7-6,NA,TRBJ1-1,TGTGCCAGCAGCTTCGAATGGGGTGAAGCTTTCTTT,CASSFEWGEAFF
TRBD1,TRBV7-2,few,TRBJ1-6,TGTGCCAGCAGCAAAGGACAGGGGAATTCACCCCTCCACTTT,CASSKGQGNSPLHF
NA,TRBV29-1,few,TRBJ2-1,TGCAGCGTTGTCTTCGGGTTGGCCTACAATGAGCAGTTCTTC,CSVVFGLAYNEQFF
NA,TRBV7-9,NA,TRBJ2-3,TGTGCCAGCAGCGAACGACCTACCACAGATACGCAGTATTTT,CASSERPTTDTQYF
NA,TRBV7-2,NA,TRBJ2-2,TGTGCCAGCAGCTTAGTACAGGGGAGGACCGGGGAGCTGTTTTTT,CASSLVQGRTGELFF
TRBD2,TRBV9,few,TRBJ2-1,TGTGCCAGCAGCACAGCGGGAGGAACGAATGAGCAGTTCTTC,CASSTAGGTNEQFF
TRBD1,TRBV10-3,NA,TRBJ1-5,TGTGCCATCAGTAGGGACAGCCTCAATCAGCCCCAGCATTTT,CAISRDSLNQPQHF
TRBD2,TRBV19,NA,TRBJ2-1,TGTGCCAGTGCATGGGCCGGGGGGACCTACAATGAGCAGTTCTTC,CASAWAGGTYNEQFF
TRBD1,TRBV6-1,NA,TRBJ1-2,TGTGCCAGCGGACAGGGGGTTCCTGGCTACACCTTC,CASGQGVPGYTF
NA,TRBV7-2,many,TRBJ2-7,TGTGCCAGCAGCCCCGGCGGCACCTCCTACGAGCAGTACTTC,CASSPGGTSYEQYF
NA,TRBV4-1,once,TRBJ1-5,TGCGCCAGCAGCCAAGAACAGGGACGGAATCAGCCCCAGCATTTT,CASSQEQGRNQPQHF
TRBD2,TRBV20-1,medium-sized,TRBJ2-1,TGCAGTGCTAGAAGAGAATTCGGGACTAGCGGGGGGAGTACTTACAATGAGCAGTTCTTC,CSARREFGTSGGSTYNEQFF
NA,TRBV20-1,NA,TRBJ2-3,TGCAGTGCTAGAGAAGGGGGGGCTGGCACAGATACGCAGTATTTT,CSAREGGAGTDTQYF
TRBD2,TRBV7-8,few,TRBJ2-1,TGTGCCAGCAGCTTCGGTCTAGCGGGAGCCTACAATGAGCAGTTCTTC,CASSFGLAGAYNEQFF
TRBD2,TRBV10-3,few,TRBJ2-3,TGTGCCATCAGTGAGTCGAACTTAGCGGGGGGCACAGATACGCAGTATTTT,CAISESNLAGGTDTQYF
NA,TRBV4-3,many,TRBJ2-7,TGCGCCAGCAGCCAAGATAAGGGGAACGAGCAGTACTTC,CASSQDKGNEQYF
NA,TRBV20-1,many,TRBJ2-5,TGCAGTGCTAGAGAAGGCGGGGAGACCCAGTACTTC,CSAREGGETQYF
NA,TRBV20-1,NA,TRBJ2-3,TGCAGTGCTAGAGACCTCGGGGCTAGCACAGATACGCAGTATTTT,CSARDLGASTDTQYF
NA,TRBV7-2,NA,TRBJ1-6,TGTGCCAGCAGCTACAGGGTGGTGTCACCCCTCCACTTT,CASSYRVVSPLHF
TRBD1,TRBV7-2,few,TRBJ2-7,TGTGCCAGCAGCTTTCAGGGGGTGGCCTACGAGCAGTACTTC,CASSFQGVAYEQYF
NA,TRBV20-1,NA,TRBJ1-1,TGCAGTGCTAGTCCAATAATAGGACAGCAGAACACTGAAGCTTTCTTT,CSASPIIGQQNTEAFF
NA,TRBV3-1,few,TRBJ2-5,TGTGCCAGCAGCCAAGGTGCTGGGGAAGAGACCCAGTACTTC,CASSQGAGEETQYF
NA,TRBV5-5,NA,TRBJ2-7,TGTGCCAGCAGCTCAAGGGCCTACGAGCAGTACTTC,CASSSRAYEQYF
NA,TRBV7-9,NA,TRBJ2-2,TGTGCCAGCAGCTTACACGGGACTAACACCGGGGAGCTGTTTTTT,CASSLHGTNTGELFF
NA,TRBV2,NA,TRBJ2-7,TGTGCCAGCAGTGAAGCGAGGCGACGGGCTTACGAGCAGTACTTC,CASSEARRRAYEQYF
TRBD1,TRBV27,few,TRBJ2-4,TGTGCCAGCAGATCTACAGGGGGCTTCAAAAACATTCAGTACTTC,CASRSTGGFKNIQYF
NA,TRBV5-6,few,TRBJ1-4,TGTGCCAGCAGCTTGGTGATCGGGGCTGGAGATGAAAAACTGTTTTTT,CASSLVIGAGDEKLFF
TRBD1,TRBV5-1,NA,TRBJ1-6,TGCGCCAGCGTCTCGGGACAGGGGATAATTCACCCCCACTTT,CASVSGQGIIHPHF
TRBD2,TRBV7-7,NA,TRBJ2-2,TGTGCCAGCAGACGACTAGCGGGGGATTCCGGGGAGCTGTTTTTT,CASRRLAGDSGELFF
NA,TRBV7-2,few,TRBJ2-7,TGTGCCAGCAGCCCGGACAGTTCCGAGTTCTACGAGCAGTACTTC,CASSPDSSEFYEQYF
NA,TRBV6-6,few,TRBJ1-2,TGTGCCAGCAGTTACTCTGAAGGGAACTATGGCTACACCTTC,CASSYSEGNYGYTF
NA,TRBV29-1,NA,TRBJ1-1,TGCAGCGTTCAATGGGGGGTGGACACTGAAGCTTTCTTT,CSVQWGVDTEAFF
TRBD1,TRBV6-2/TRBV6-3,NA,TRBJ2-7,TGTGCCAGCAATCCGACAGGGGGAAAAGGCGAGCAGTACTTC,CASNPTGGKGEQYF
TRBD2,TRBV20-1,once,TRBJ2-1,TGCAGTGCTAGGAGTCTAGCGGTGTACAATGAGCAGTTCTTC,CSARSLAVYNEQFF
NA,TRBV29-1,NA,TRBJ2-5,TGCAGCGTTGTCCTCGACAGACAAGAGACCCAGTACTTC,CSVVLDRQETQYF
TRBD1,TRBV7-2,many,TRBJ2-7,TGTGCCAGCAGCCTACCGCCCCGGGACAGGGTCTCCTACGAGCAGTACTTC,CASSLPPRDRVSYEQYF
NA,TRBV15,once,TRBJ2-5,TGTGTCACCAGCAGAGCCCTGGCGGAGACCCAGTACTTC,CVTSRALAETQYF
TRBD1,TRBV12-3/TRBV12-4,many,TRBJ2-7,TGTGCCAGCCGAAAGGGTAGACAGGGCTACGAGCAGTACTTC,CASRKGRQGYEQYF
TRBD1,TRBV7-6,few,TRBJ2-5,TGTGCCAGCAGCAACCACCGGGACAGGGGGCTTGAGACCCAGTACTTC,CASSNHRDRGLETQYF
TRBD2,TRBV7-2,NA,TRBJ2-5,TGTGCCAGCAGCCCTCAATTCCGACTAGCGGAGACCCAGTACTTC,CASSPQFRLAETQYF
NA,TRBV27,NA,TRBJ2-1,TGTGCCAGCAGCCTTCGGATGGCCCGCGGTAATGAGCAGTTCTTC,CASSLRMARGNEQFF
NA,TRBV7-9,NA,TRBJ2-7,TGTGCCAGCAGCTTAGAGGCCCCCTACGAGCAGTACTTC,CASSLEAPYEQYF
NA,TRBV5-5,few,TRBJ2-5,TGTGCCAGCAGCCGTCCCCCTTCGGATGAGCAGTACTTC,CASSRPPSDEQYF
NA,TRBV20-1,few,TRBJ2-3,TGCAGTGCTAGTCCGATCGGCTGGAGCACAGATACGCAGTATTTT,CSASPIGWSTDTQYF
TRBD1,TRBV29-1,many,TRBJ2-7,TGCAGCGTAAGGACAGGGTTCGACTACGAGCAGTACTTC,CSVRTGFDYEQYF
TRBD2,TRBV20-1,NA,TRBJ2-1,TGCAGTGCTAGTGCGACTAGCGGGACGTGGGAGCAGTTCTTC,CSASATSGTWEQFF
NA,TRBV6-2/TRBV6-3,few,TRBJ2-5,TGTGCCAGCAGTTACTCTGGGACCAGGGAGACCCAGTACTTC,CASSYSGTRETQYF
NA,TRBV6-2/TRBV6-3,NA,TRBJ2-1,TGTGCCAGCATAGGGCCGATGCAGTTCTTC,CASIGPMQFF
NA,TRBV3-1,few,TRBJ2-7,TGTGCCAGCAGCCCCAGAGAAGGTTACGAGCAGTACTTC,CASSPREGYEQYF
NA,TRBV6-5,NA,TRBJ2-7,TGTGCCAGCAGTATCCAGGCCAGCGCCTACTACGAGCAGTACTTC,CASSIQASAYYEQYF
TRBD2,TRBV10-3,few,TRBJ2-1,TGTGCCATCAGTGAGTCACGCCGGGGACTAGCGGGAGGGCCGGAGCAGTTCTTC,CAISESRRGLAGGPEQFF